The 26 T cell receptor beta chains reported below all come from one sample, sequenced in a study of low-dose radiotherapy and immunotherapy resistance in tumors (dated 2022 in TCRdb). Sequencing took place on an Illumina HiSeq 2500. Superscript III and a set of TRAV- and TRBV-specific primers were used to synthesize first-strand cDNA, so that both TCRalpha and TCRbeta chains were covered. TCRs were amplified for 20 to 25 PCR cycles with Phusion, using a constant-region primer paired with the adapter attached to the V primers. TCRdb reprocessing: public reads trimmed at Q25 with fastp, clones called with MiXCR, in-frame beta chains kept. Each record represents a unique CDR3 protein, reported with the most common genes and DNA among its rows. The sample yields tens of thousands of distinct CDR3 sequences; roughly a sixth were counted once. 2.5% to 3% of the sample comes from the top ten. Per the publication, the time point label means: before trial treatment.

Sample: PBMCs, taken before treatment. These receptor sequences come from a male donor with prostate cancer.

This clonotype was seen at least ten times. This chain uses TRBV5-4 with TRBJ2-1, with TRBD2 matching over 8 bases. Per germline, CDR1 SGHNT and CDR2 YYREEE (reference sequence). J was trimmed by 6 bases and V by 1 base; bases with no gene match: 0. CDR3 length: 13 amino acids. The CDR3 here is CASSLTSGNEQFF. The DNA for the CDR3 is TGTGCCAGCAGCTTGACTAGCGGCAATGAGCAGTTCTTC.

This clonotype was recorded many times. At one of its ends the junction is not consistent with the germline gene, which may arise from a read error. V is TRBV5-1 and J is TRBJ1-2, with TRBD1 as a possible D gene (5 bases). Per the germline V gene, CDR1 is SGHRS and CDR2 is YFSETQ. CDR3 length equals 12 residues. CDR3 in DNA: TGTGCCAGCAGCGTTGGTAGGGGTGGCTACACCTTC. Its protein product is CASSVGRGGYTF.

This clonotype was seen many times. The rearrangement joins TRBV7-2 to TRBJ2-1, with 11 bases fitting TRBD2. The CDR3 sequence is 15 residues long. V was pared by 2 bases and J by 4 bases, with 1 base of the junction left unmatched. The germline CDR1 and CDR2 sequences are SGHTA and FQGNSA. DNA of the CDR3: TGTGCCAGCAGCTTACTAGCGGGGGGATACAATGAGCAGTTCTTC. This translates into CASSLLAGGYNEQFF.

This clonotype came up many times. The gene calls are TRBV20-1 and TRBJ1-2, with TRBD1 matching over 11 bases. The CDR3 is 15 residues long. V lost 2 bases and J lost 3; bases outside the gene matches: 5. Germline assignment: CDR1 DFQATT and CDR2 SNEGSKA (reference sequence). CDR3 sequence: CSARPWGQGDYGYTF. The DNA of the CDR3 is TGCAGTGCTAGACCCTGGGGACAGGGGGACTATGGCTACACCTTC.

At least ten counts were recorded for this clonotype. The CDR3 spells CASSYNSPLHF. The CDR3 coding sequence is TGTGCCAGCAGCTATAATTCACCCCTCCACTTT. J is TRBJ1-6 and V is TRBV3-1; D is uncertain. Trimming took off 5 bases at V and 4 bases at J, with 0 bases between the two ends. The CDR3 consists of 11 residues. CDR1 is LGHDT and CDR2 is YNNKEL in the germline V gene (reference sequence).

This clonotype was counted ten times or more. V gene TRBV6-6 combines with J gene TRBJ2-7; maybe TRBD1 (5 bases). V was trimmed by 5 bases and J by 4 bases, leaving 18 bases between them. The CDR3 contains 15 residues. Germline assignment: CDR1 MNHNY and CDR2 SVGAGI (reference sequence). The CDR3 region has the DNA TGTGCCAGCAGTGAATCAGGGATGTACAGTTACGAGCAGTACTTC. Its translation is CASSESGMYSYEQYF.

This clonotype was observed at least ten times. The rearrangement joins TRBV6-5 to TRBJ2-7, with 7 bases identical to TRBD1. CDR1 MNHEY and CDR2 SVGAGI come from the germline V gene. The trim removed 4 bases at V and 2 bases at J, leaving 5 bases unmatched. The CDR3 length is 14 residues. CDR3 bases: TGTGCCAGCAGTTTCTTCACAGGGGCCTACGAGCAGTACTTC. It encodes CASSFFTGAYEQYF.

This clonotype showed up many times. The V and J genes are TRBV4-1 and TRBJ2-3; D is tentatively TRBD1 or TRBD2 (7 bases each). V gave up 1 base and J gave up 6 bases, with 20 bases separating them. The germline V gene has CDR1 MGHRA and CDR2 YSYEKL. CDR3 length equals 17 residues. The CDR3 sequence is CASSQGRGRGRVDTQYF. The CDR3 nucleotides are TGCGCCAGCAGCCAAGGACGGGGCAGGGGGAGGGTTGATACGCAGTATTTT.

This clonotype showed up many times. The chain joins TRBV12-3 or TRBV12-4 to TRBJ1-4; perhaps TRBD1 as D (5 bases). This CDR3 contains 12 residues. With 7 bases removed from V and 8 bases from J, the gap between germline ends came to 11 bases. DNA for the CDR3: TGTGCCAGCACCCCGGGGCGAGAAAAACTGTTTTTT. This sequence encodes CASTPGREKLFF.

This clonotype has at least ten counts. The rearrangement joins TRBV7-9 to TRBJ2-7, with 8 nucleotides matching TRBD1. Germline V CDR1 and CDR2: SEHNR, FQNEAQ (reference sequence). With 7 bases clipped from V and 7 bases from J, the junction kept 6 bases outside the gene matches. This CDR3 region has 12 residues. Written as DNA, the CDR3 is TGTGCCAGCACCTACGACAGGGGTGAGCAGTACTTC. It translates to CASTYDRGEQYF.

This clonotype has at least ten counts. The gene calls are TRBV6-2 or TRBV6-3 and TRBJ2-3; D call uncertain. Germline CDR1 MNHEY, CDR2 SVGEGT. Trimming left V 0 bases short and J 5 bases short, with 6 bases between. The CDR3 is made up of 13 amino acids. The CDR3 reads CASSYSAVDTQYF. The CDR3 region has the DNA TGTGCCAGCAGTTACTCGGCTGTAGATACGCAGTATTTT.

This clonotype was counted ten times or more. CDR3 nucleotides: TGTGCCAGCAGTTTAGCTCCGGACAGGGTTACGGCTGGGGCCAACGTCCTGACTTTC. It specifies CASSLAPDRVTAGANVLTF. The chain uses TRBV12-3 or TRBV12-4 and TRBJ2-6; TRBD1 aligns across 8 bases. This CDR3 is built from 19 residues. V dropped 0 bases and J dropped 2; count of bases not matched to a gene: 9.

This clonotype was observed many times. The rearrangement joins TRBV25-1 to TRBJ1-3; TRBD1 matches 12 bases. Per the germline V gene, CDR1 is MGHDK and CDR2 is SYGVNS. The CDR3 totals 19 residues. The J segment lost 0 bases and the V segment lost 4 bases, leaving 10 bases of the junction unmatched. This chain's CDR3 is CASSGGQGAQRLSGNTIYF. In DNA form, the CDR3 reads TGTGCCAGCAGTGGGGGACAGGGGGCTCAACGCCTCTCTGGAAACACCATATATTTT.

This clonotype was counted ten times or more. The chain carries TRBV12-3 or TRBV12-4 and TRBJ2-6; a possible D gene is TRBD1 (6 bases). V was cut by 1 base and J by 0 bases, with 7 bases left in between. The CDR3 runs 16 residues. Written as DNA, the CDR3 is TGTGCCAGCAGTTTAGGGACAGCCTCTGGGGCCAACGTCCTGACTTTC. It translates to CASSLGTASGANVLTF.

In its sample, this clonotype was seen many times. No DNA is shown, since the ends of the CDR3 on it are uncertain; the CDR3 is the one TCRdb lists. The chain has TRBV21-1 and TRBJ2-3; the D segment call TRBD2 is taken from the table without a DNA check. TRBV21-1 is tagged as a pseudogene. The CDR3 region is 15 residues in length, termini included. The CDR3 sequence is CATAPVAGGTDTQYF.

Only a few counts were recorded for this clonotype. V usage is TRBV3-1 and J usage is TRBJ2-7; TRBD1 matches at 10 bases. The germline CDR1 and CDR2 sequences are LGHDT and YNNKEL (reference sequence). J was trimmed by 5 bases and V by 4 bases; bases with no gene match: 17. The CDR3 sequence is 18 residues long. The CDR3 protein is CASSPGRDRGIGRDEQYF. The CDR3 DNA follows: TGTGCCAGCAGCCCCGGCCGGGACAGGGGAATTGGTCGGGACGAGCAGTACTTC.

This clonotype showed up many times. The CDR3 DNA reads as TGTGCCATCAGACCAGGACAGGGGGCGTACGAGCAGTACTTC. It translates to CAIRPGQGAYEQYF. The chain links TRBV10-3 to TRBJ2-7; 11 nucleotides match TRBD1. V shed 6 bases and J 4 bases; nucleotides not matched to a gene: 5. The CDR3 is made up of 14 amino acids. Per germline, CDR1 ENHRY and CDR2 SYGVKD.

The chain recombines TRBV11-2 with TRBJ2-2, with D hard to call. The CDR3 has 15 amino acids. V lost 7 bases to trimming and J lost 6 bases, with 18 bases between them. CDR1 SGHAT and CDR2 FQNNGV come from the germline V gene. CDR3 in amino acids: CASTPMGVLSGELFF. The CDR3 DNA follows: TGTGCCAGCACCCCGATGGGTGTACTCTCCGGGGAGCTGTTTTTT. The variable domain in full, with the rest retrieved from reference TRBV11-2 and TRBJ2-2, is EAGVAQSPRYKIIEKRQSVAFWCNPISGHATLYWYQQILGQGPKLLIQFQNNGVVDDSQLPKDRFSAERLKGVDSTLKIQPAKLEDSAVYLCASTPMGVLSGELFFGEGSRLTVL.

The chain uses TRBV6-6 and TRBJ1-4; weak D call: TRBD1 (5 bases). This CDR3 contains 14 residues. CDR1 is MNHNY and CDR2 is SVGAGI in the germline V gene (reference sequence). V gave up 5 bases and J gave up 8 bases, with 15 bases separating them. The CDR3, as DNA: TGTGCCAGCAGTGTGGGGCGGCGAGAAGAAAAACTGTTTTTT. Translated, it gives CASSVGRREEKLFF.

This clonotype was observed many times. The rearrangement links TRBV5-4 to TRBJ2-5, with D tentatively TRBD2 (7 bases). The CDR3 has 13 amino acids. Trimming removed 4 bases from V and 5 bases from J, with 12 bases in between. Germline loops: CDR1 SGHNT, CDR2 YYREEE (reference sequence). The CDR3 sequence is CASSPGGGETQYF. The DNA of the CDR3 is TGTGCCAGCAGCCCGGGGGGCGGGGAGACCCAGTACTTC.

At least ten counts were recorded for this clonotype. The chain couples TRBV10-2 to TRBJ1-1; no clear D. The germline gives CDR1 WSHSY, CDR2 SAAADI. V lost 5 bases and J lost 2, with 12 bases in between. The length of the CDR3 is 14 residues. CDR3 nucleotide sequence: TGCGCCAGCAGTCCGGGAAGCATTAACACTGAAGCTTTCTTT. Translated: CASSPGSINTEAFF.

This clonotype was counted ten times or more. The J gene is TRBJ2-7, the V gene TRBV11-2; no firm D call. CDR3 length: 15 residues. Trimming cost V 5 bases and J 3 bases, with 17 bases left between them. The germline V gene encodes CDR1 SGHAT and CDR2 FQNNGV. This CDR3 reads CASSPVTEKVYEQYF. Written as DNA, the CDR3 is TGTGCCAGCAGCCCCGTAACGGAGAAGGTCTACGAGCAGTACTTC.

This clonotype was seen a few times. The V call is TRBV2, the J call TRBJ2-1; D gene ambiguous. The CDR3 loop spans 13 amino acids. V was cut by 6 bases and J by 5 bases, with 11 bases left in between. Looked up from germline, CDR1 is SNHLY and CDR2 is FYNNEI. The CDR3 is CASRVGVNNEQFF. CDR3 coding DNA: TGTGCCAGCAGGGTGGGCGTCAACAATGAGCAGTTCTTC.

Regarding this clonotype: This likely traces to a read error, being one base from a far larger clone. The chain has TRBV7-2 and TRBJ2-3, with D uncertain. Germline CDR1 and CDR2: SGHTA and FQGNSA. The length of the CDR3 is 12 residues. The CDR3 region is CPSDESPDTQYF. As DNA, the CDR3 is TGTCCCAGCGATGAGTCCCCAGATACGCAGTATTTT.

This clonotype occurred many times. The genes are TRBV1 and TRBJ2-4; the table names TRBD2, a call not compared with the DNA. TRBV1 is shown as a pseudogene. There are 13 residues in the CDR3. CDR3 amino acids: CASSHPGALAGEF. The CDR3 bases are TGCGCCAGCAGCCACCCCGGGGCCCTAGCGGGGGAGTTC.

The table lists this clonotype with many counts. The chain combines TRBV19 with TRBJ1-5; 10 bases line up with TRBD1. This CDR3 is 15 amino acids long. Germline V gene lookup returns CDR1 LNHDA and CDR2 SQIVND (reference sequence). The V and J ends lost 6 bases and 6 bases, in that order; junction bases with no gene match: 8. DNA of the CDR3: TGTGCCAGTAGCCGGACAGGGGGTCCAATTCAGCCCCAGCATTTT. Encoded protein: CASSRTGGPIQPQHF.